The 16 T cell receptor beta chains below come from one sample, sequenced in a study of blood T cell repertoires in COVID-19. This table comes from immunoSEQ multiplex PCR, and its TCRdb copy is limited to in-frame clones, with some not included. Of about 180,000 clones listed, around 80% are singletons. Source material: peripheral blood. These receptors originate from a woman aged 80 or older with COVID-19, enrolled during active disease.

V gene TRBV6-6 combines with J gene TRBJ1-6; D remains unclear. Per germline, CDR1 MNHNY and CDR2 SVGAGI (reference sequence). Between the trimmed V and J ends, which lost 10 bases and 3 bases, there was a span of 10 bases. This CDR3 has 13 amino acids. The CDR3 here is CATAGSYNSPLHF. CDR3 DNA: TGTGCCACAGCGGGCAGCTATAATTCACCCCTCCACTTT.

V gene TRBV2 combines with J gene TRBJ2-3; 9 bases agree with TRBD2. J lost 5 bases, V lost 8 bases, and 11 bases had no gene match. The CDR3 contains 15 residues. From germline, CDR1 is SNHLY and CDR2 FYNNEI. The CDR3 DNA follows: TGTGCCAGCGGGGCGGGGGGGCATAGTAAAGATACGCAGTATTTT. Encoded protein: CASGAGGHSKDTQYF.

This chain uses TRBV7-6 with TRBJ2-3; 9 nucleotides match TRBD2. With 4 bases clipped from V and 0 bases from J, the junction kept 8 bases outside the gene matches. This CDR3 region has 17 residues. CDR1 and CDR2 from the germline V gene are SGHVS and FNYEAQ. The CDR3 loop is CASSSGAAGGSTDTQYF. In DNA, the CDR3 is TGTGCCAGCAGCTCAGGGGCTGCGGGGGGGAGCACAGATACGCAGTATTTT.

The chain is built from TRBV6-2 or TRBV6-3 and TRBJ2-2; perhaps TRBD1 as D (6 bases). V was pared by 8 bases and J by 4 bases, with 17 bases between. The CDR3 has 15 amino acids. CDR1 is MNHEY and CDR2 is SVGEGT in the germline V gene. CDR3 sequence reads: CASGSGTKPTGELFF. The DNA for the CDR3 is TGTGCCAGCGGTTCCGGGACAAAGCCCACCGGGGAGCTGTTTTTT.

This clone was picked up many times. The J gene is TRBJ2-7, the V gene TRBV11-2; D is unclear. Looked up from germline, CDR1 is SGHAT and CDR2 is FQNNGV. CDR3 length equals 13 residues. Between the trimmed V and J ends, which lost 1 base and 2 bases, there was a span of 6 bases. In nucleotides, the CDR3 is TGTGCCAGCAGCTTAGGGCCAGCCTACGAGCAGTACTTC. Its translation: CASSLGPAYEQYF.

The chain uses TRBV7-9 and TRBJ2-2; possibly TRBD1 for D (5 bases). Germline CDR1 reads SEHNR; CDR2 reads FQNEAQ (reference sequence). The V end lost 10 bases, the J end lost 5 bases, and 20 bases lay between the germline ends. This CDR3 is built from 15 residues. CDR3 amino acids: CATVARDVSTGELFF. The CDR3 region has the DNA TGTGCCACCGTCGCCAGGGATGTTTCTACCGGGGAGCTGTTTTTT.

The genes are TRBV2 and TRBJ2-3; 10 nucleotides align to TRBD2. After removal of 6 bases from V and 6 bases from J, the junction contained 3 bases not matched to a gene. The CDR3 has 13 residues. Germline V gene sequence: CDR1 SNHLY, CDR2 FYNNEI. CDR3: CASRGLAKDTQYF. CDR3 coding DNA: TGTGCCAGCAGGGGACTAGCGAAGGATACGCAGTATTTT.

The chain combines TRBV19 with TRBJ2-1, with 7 bases that match TRBD1. The CDR3 covers 17 residues. Germline loops: CDR1 LNHDA, CDR2 SQIVND (reference sequence). J lost 6 bases, V lost 4 bases, and 15 bases had no gene match. Here the CDR3 DNA reads TGTGCCAGTAGTAGCATCATTCGACAGGGCGAACCCAATGAGCAGTTCTTC. It translates to CASSSIIRQGEPNEQFF.

This chain joins TRBV4-3 and TRBJ1-2; D is undetermined. The CDR3 extends over 17 amino acids. Trimming removed 1 base at V and 2 bases at J, with 17 bases between. Germline V gives CDR1 LGHNA, CDR2 YSLEER. CDR3 protein: CASSQGAVRGGNYGYTF. CDR3 DNA: TGCGCCAGCAGCCAAGGGGCCGTGCGGGGAGGGAACTATGGCTACACCTTC.

V gene TRBV7-9 combines with J gene TRBJ2-3, with D possibly matching TRBD2 (6 bases). Germline V gene sequence: CDR1 SEHNR, CDR2 FQNEAQ (reference sequence). The CDR3 spans 14 residues. V was cut by 5 bases and J by 6 bases, with 15 bases left in between. The CDR3 bases are TGTGCCAGCAGCGTAGGAACGGGAGAGGATACGCAGTATTTT. As protein: CASSVGTGEDTQYF.

The CDR3 coding sequence is TGCAGCGTTGAACTGGGTTTCGGACTAGCGGGAGCTGCAGATACGCAGTATTTT. Translation gives CSVELGFGLAGAADTQYF. The V and J genes are TRBV29-1 and TRBJ2-3; 13 bases are a match to TRBD2. Germline lookup yields CDR1 SQVTM and CDR2 ANQGSEA. With V trimmed by 2 bases and J by 4 bases, 12 bases remained unmatched. The length of the CDR3 is 18 residues.

The chain recombines TRBV11-2 with TRBJ2-7, with D possibly being TRBD1 (5 bases). The V end lost 4 bases, the J end lost 5 bases, and 15 bases lay between the germline ends. CDR1 and CDR2 from the germline V gene are SGHAT and FQNNGV. The CDR3 extends over 14 amino acids. The CDR3 nucleotides are TGTGCCAGCAGCTCGACCCCAGGGTTGCACGAGCAGTACTTC. Residues: CASSSTPGLHEQYF.

Many counts were recorded for this clone. The CDR3, as DNA: TGTGCCAGCAGCCGGCCGGGACTAGCGGGGGGGCCCAATGAGCAGTTCTTC. This sequence encodes CASSRPGLAGGPNEQFF. This chain connects TRBV3-1 (or the pseudogene TRBV3-2) to TRBJ2-1, with 16 bases fitting TRBD2. Germline CDR1 reads LGHDT; CDR2 reads YNNKEL (reference sequence). CDR3 size: 17 residues. With V trimmed by 4 bases and J by 6 bases, 6 bases remained unmatched.

This rearrangement joins TRBV29-1 to TRBJ2-7; no firm D call. CDR3 length: 11 amino acids. Deletions cut 6 bases from V and 2 bases from J, with 8 bases between. CDR1 SQVTM and CDR2 ANQGSEA come from the germline V gene. This CDR3 reads CSVTSTYEQYF. The CDR3 DNA sequence: TGCAGCGTAACAAGTACCTACGAGCAGTACTTC.

The V and J genes are TRBV5-4 and TRBJ2-1; 13 nucleotides line up with TRBD2. V lost 4 bases, J lost 7 bases, and 5 bases stayed unmatched. This CDR3 region has 15 residues. Germline V gene sequence: CDR1 SGHNT, CDR2 YYREEE (reference sequence). CDR3 sequence reads: CASSPGTSGENEQFF. CDR3 nucleotide sequence: TGTGCCAGCAGCCCGGGGACTAGCGGGGAAAATGAGCAGTTCTTC.

The chain carries TRBV7-9 and TRBJ2-5, with D hard to call. The CDR3 spans 11 residues. Per germline, CDR1 SEHNR and CDR2 FQNEAQ (reference sequence). The germline V and J ends were trimmed by 5 bases and 4 bases, with 5 bases remaining between them. The CDR3 loop reads CASSPGETQYF. The CDR3, as DNA: TGTGCCAGCAGCCCGGGAGAGACCCAGTACTTC.